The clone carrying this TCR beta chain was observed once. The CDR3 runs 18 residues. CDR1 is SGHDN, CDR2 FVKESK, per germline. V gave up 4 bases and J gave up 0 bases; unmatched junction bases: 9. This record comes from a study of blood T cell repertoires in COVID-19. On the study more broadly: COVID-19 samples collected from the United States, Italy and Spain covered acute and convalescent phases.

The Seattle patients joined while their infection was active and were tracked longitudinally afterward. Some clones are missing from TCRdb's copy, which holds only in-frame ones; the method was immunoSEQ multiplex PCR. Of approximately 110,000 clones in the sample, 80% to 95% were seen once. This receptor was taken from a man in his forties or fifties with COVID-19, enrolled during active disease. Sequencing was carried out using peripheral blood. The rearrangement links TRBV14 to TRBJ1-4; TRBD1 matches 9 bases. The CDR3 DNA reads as TGTGCCAGCAGCCTACGGGGGACAGGGACCGCAACTAATGAAAAACTGTTTTTT. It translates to CASSLRGTGTATNEKLFF.